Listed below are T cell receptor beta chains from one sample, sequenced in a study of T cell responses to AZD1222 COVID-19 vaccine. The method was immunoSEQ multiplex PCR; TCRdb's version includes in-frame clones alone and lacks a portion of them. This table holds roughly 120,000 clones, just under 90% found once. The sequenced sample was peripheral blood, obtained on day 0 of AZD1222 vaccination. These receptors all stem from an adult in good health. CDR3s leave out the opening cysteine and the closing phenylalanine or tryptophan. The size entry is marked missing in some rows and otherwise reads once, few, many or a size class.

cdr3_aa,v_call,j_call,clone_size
ASNPERFGYNEQF,TRBV10-2,TRBJ2-1,-
ASSSDRVYGYT,TRBV28,TRBJ1-2,-
ASSEQGEVHEQY,TRBV25-1,TRBJ2-7,-
ASSSPLTSGGYTGELF,TRBV6-2/TRBV6-3,TRBJ2-2,few
ASSRLGVMNTEAF,TRBV5-5,TRBJ1-1,-
ASSLDGGRWNYGYT,TRBV28,TRBJ1-2,-
ASSSRGFGEAF,TRBV12-3/TRBV12-4,TRBJ1-1,-
ASSIGSDASYGYT,TRBV19,TRBJ1-2,-
ASSQWANEQF,TRBV19,TRBJ2-1,-
ASSSTGQIYGYT,TRBV27,TRBJ1-2,-
ATKADRGGYT,TRBV6-5,TRBJ1-2,-
ASADVGGLGNSPLH,TRBV2,TRBJ1-6,-
ASSLRASTGNEQF,TRBV7-6,TRBJ2-1,-
ASSKSGTGDTEAF,TRBV9,TRBJ1-1,-
SVAVGRSSGANVLT,TRBV29-1,TRBJ2-6,-
ASSTTSGGYTDTQY,TRBV7-9,TRBJ2-3,few
ASSLLFGYDSNEQF,TRBV5-1,TRBJ2-1,-
ASSPLAGGSDEQY,TRBV18,TRBJ2-7,-
ASSIGQGIGGYT,TRBV19,TRBJ1-2,-
ATSRSPTYEQY,TRBV15,TRBJ2-7,few
ASSPPGQPQH,TRBV11-2,TRBJ1-5,-
ASNGQGRQY,TRBV27,TRBJ2-7,-
ASSERNTFGYT,TRBV6-1,TRBJ1-2,once
ASSQYMGLAGPETQY,TRBV14,TRBJ2-5,-
ASRTPGQETQY,TRBV12-3/TRBV12-4,TRBJ2-5,-
ASSPGTGDQPQH,TRBV5-1,TRBJ1-5,-
ASSLIGQGSSPLH,TRBV5-4,TRBJ1-6,-
ASGGPLSGNTIY,TRBV25-1,TRBJ1-3,few
ASSPGGPNYGYT,TRBV5-1,TRBJ1-2,-
ASTDGVAEAF,TRBV6-6,TRBJ1-1,-
AAGGASGANVLT,TRBV10-3,TRBJ2-6,-
ASSRYGPNTEAF,TRBV3-1/TRBV3-2,TRBJ1-1,few
ASSVGTGANEAF,TRBV5-1,TRBJ1-1,few
ASTQNNRPTGEQY,TRBV5-1,TRBJ2-7,-
ASSQEELAGVRELF,TRBV4-1,TRBJ2-2,-
ASSVNRDTVTDTQY,TRBV6-1,TRBJ2-3,-
ASSSLGSGGSYNSPLH,TRBV7-8,TRBJ1-6,-
ASSTDVRGGRYT,TRBV19,TRBJ1-2,-
ASSLPNSPLH,TRBV12-3/TRBV12-4,TRBJ1-6,-
ASSQDAGGVYNEQF,TRBV3-1/TRBV3-2,TRBJ2-1,medium-sized
ASSLGLAGDTQY,TRBV11-3,TRBJ2-3,-
ASSGLGQETQY,TRBV2,TRBJ2-5,-
ASSFDRGLVNSPLH,TRBV5-6,TRBJ1-6,-
ASSEFGQGNNQPQH,TRBV2,TRBJ1-5,-
ASSYSTSMNTEAF,TRBV6-5,TRBJ1-1,-
ASSSGLAAYNEQF,TRBV7-9,TRBJ2-1,once
ASSTQGYRVSEQF,TRBV10-2,TRBJ2-1,once
ASSAWGNEKLF,TRBV27,TRBJ1-4,-
ASSSQGGTNQPQH,TRBV5-1,TRBJ1-5,-
SASYVGPGATNEKLF,TRBV20-1,TRBJ1-4,once
ASSQLLFSEQF,TRBV3-1/TRBV3-2,TRBJ2-1,-